The 3 T cell receptor beta chains given below trace back to one sample, sequenced in a study of T cell repertoires in cytomegalovirus infection. TCRdb independently ran MiXCR on the reads; one entry per CDR3 protein. The sample consists of around 320,000 distinct CDR3 sequences, roughly 9.5% of them appearing once. Material: PBMCs. These receptors all stem from a human donor in good health (CMV status not recorded). Some clones in this sample may be carry-over from other donors' samples.

In its sample, this clonotype was seen a few times. V gene TRBV6-5 combines with J gene TRBJ1-2; tentatively, D is TRBD1 (5 bases). This CDR3 is built from 13 residues. V lost 0 bases, J lost 8 bases, and 10 bases lay in between. Germline CDR1 reads MNHEY; CDR2 reads SVGAGI. The CDR3: CASSYSAGGGYTF. The CDR3 bases are TGTGCCAGCAGTTACTCGGCGGGGGGGGGCTACACCTTC.

This clonotype has at least ten counts. The rearrangement uses TRBV28 and TRBJ2-7; 9 bases are shared with TRBD1. The J segment lost 4 bases and the V segment lost 6 bases, leaving 13 bases of the junction unmatched. The CDR3 consists of 16 residues. Germline loops: CDR1 MDHEN, CDR2 SYDVKM. The DNA of the CDR3 is TGTGCCAGCAGATCTCCTTCGCCGGGACAGGGTTACGAGCAGTACTTC. It codes for CASRSPSPGQGYEQYF.

The table lists this clonotype with many counts. The chain links TRBV11-3 to TRBJ2-2, with 14 bases lining up with TRBD2. J was trimmed by 6 bases and V by 8 bases; bases with no gene match: 8. This CDR3 contains 16 residues. Germline CDR1 is SGHNT and CDR2 is YENEEA. CDR3 nucleotides: TGTGCCAGCGGAAGACTAGCGGGAGGGTTGGCCGGGGAGCTGTTTTTT. It is translated as CASGRLAGGLAGELFF. The full variable domain, rest sourced from reference TRBV11-3 and TRBJ2-2, is EAGVVQSPRYKIIEKKQPVAFWCNPISGHNTLYWYLQNLGQGPELLIRYENEEAVDDSQLPKDRFSAERLKGVDSTLKIQPAELGDSAVYLCASGRLAGGLAGELFFGEGSRLTVL.